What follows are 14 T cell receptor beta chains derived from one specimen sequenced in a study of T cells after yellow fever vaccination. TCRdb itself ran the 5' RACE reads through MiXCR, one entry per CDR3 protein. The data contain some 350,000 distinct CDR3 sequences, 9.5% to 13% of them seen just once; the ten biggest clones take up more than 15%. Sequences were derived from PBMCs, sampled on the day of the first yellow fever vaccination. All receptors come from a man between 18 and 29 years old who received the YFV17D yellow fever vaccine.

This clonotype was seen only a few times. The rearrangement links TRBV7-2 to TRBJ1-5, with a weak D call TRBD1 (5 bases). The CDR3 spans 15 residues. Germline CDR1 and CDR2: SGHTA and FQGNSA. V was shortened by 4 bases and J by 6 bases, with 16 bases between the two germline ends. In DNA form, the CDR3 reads TGTGCCAGCAGCTCAGGGAGAGGGATGGGTCAGCCCCAGCATTTT. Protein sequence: CASSSGRGMGQPQHF.

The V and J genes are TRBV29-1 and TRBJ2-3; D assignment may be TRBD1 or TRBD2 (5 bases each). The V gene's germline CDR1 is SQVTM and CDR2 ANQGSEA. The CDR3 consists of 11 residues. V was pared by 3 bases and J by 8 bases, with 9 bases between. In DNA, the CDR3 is TGCAGCGTTGAGCCGGGGCCTACGCAGTATTTT. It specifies CSVEPGPTQYF.

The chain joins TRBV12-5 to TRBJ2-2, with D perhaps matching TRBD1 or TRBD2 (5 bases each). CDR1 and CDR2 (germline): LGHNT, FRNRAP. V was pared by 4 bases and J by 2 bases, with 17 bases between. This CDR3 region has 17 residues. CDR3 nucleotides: TGTGCTAGTGGTTCCCCGGGTCAGGGACGTAACACCGGGGAGCTGTTTTTT. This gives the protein CASGSPGQGRNTGELFF. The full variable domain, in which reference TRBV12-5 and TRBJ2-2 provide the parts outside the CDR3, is DARVTQTPRHKVTEMGQEVTMRCQPILGHNTVFWYRQTMMQGLELLAYFRNRAPLDDSGMPKDRFSAEMPDATLATLKIQPSEPRDSAVYFCASGSPGQGRNTGELFFGEGSRLTVL.

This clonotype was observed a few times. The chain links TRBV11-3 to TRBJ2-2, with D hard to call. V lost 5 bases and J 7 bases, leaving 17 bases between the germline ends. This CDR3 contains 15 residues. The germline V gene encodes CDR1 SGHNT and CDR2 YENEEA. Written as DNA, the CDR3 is TGTGCCAGCAGCCCACTCGCTGGGGTTCACGGGGAGCTGTTTTTT. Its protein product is CASSPLAGVHGELFF.

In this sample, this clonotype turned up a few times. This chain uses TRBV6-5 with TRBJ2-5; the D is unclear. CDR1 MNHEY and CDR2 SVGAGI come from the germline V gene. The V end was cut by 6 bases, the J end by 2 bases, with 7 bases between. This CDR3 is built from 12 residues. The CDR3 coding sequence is TGTGCCAGCAGGAGTCAGCAAGAGACCCAGTACTTC. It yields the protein CASRSQQETQYF.

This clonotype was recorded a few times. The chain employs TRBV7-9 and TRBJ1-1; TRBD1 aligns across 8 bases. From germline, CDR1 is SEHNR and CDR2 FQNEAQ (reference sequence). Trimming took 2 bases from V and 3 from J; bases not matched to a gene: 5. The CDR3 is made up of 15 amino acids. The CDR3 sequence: CASSLQGARYTEAFF. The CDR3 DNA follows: TGTGCCAGCAGCTTACAGGGGGCGCGGTACACTGAAGCTTTCTTT.

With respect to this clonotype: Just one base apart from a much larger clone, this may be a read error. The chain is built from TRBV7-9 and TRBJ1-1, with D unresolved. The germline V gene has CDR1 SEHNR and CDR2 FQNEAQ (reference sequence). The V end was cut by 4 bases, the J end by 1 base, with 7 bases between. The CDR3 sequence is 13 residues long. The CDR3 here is CASSSQTNTEAFF. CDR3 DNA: TGTGCCAGCAGCTCGCAGACGAACACTGAAGCTTTCTTT.

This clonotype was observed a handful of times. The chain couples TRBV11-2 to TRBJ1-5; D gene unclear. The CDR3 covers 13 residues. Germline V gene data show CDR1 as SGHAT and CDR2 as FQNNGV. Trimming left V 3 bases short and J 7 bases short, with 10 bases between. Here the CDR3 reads CASSFFEGQPQHF. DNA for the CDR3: TGTGCCAGCAGCTTCTTCGAAGGACAGCCCCAGCATTTT.

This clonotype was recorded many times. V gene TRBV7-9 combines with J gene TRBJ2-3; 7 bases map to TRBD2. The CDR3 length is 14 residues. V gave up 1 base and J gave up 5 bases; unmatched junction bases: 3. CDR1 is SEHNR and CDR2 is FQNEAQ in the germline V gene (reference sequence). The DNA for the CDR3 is TGTGCCAGCAGCTTAGATGGGGGGGAAGATACGCAGTATTTT. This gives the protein CASSLDGGEDTQYF.

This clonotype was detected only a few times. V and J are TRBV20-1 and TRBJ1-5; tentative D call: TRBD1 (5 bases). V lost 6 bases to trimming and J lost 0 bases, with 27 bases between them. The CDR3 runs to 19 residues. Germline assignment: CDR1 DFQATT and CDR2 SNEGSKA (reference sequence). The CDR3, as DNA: TGCAGTGCGGAGAAGCCCCTACAGGTCCTCGGTTATAGCAATCAGCCCCAGCATTTT. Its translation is CSAEKPLQVLGYSNQPQHF.

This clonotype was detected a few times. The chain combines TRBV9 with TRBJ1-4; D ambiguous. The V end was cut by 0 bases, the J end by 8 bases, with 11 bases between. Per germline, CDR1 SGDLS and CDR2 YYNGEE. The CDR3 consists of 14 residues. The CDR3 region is CASSVDPSREKLFF. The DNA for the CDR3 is TGTGCCAGCAGCGTAGATCCATCACGGGAAAAACTGTTTTTT. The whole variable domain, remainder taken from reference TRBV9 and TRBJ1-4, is DSGVTQTPKHLITATGQRVTLRCSPRSGDLSVYWYQQSLDQGLQFLIQYYNGEERAKGNILERFSAQQFPDLHSELNLSSLELGDSALYFCASSVDPSREKLFFGSGTQLSVL.

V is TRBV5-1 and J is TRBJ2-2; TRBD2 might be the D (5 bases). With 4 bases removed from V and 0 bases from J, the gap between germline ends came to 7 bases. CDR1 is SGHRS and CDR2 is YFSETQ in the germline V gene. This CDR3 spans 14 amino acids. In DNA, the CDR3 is TGCGCCAGCAGCGAGGGTACGAACACCGGGGAGCTGTTTTTT. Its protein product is CASSEGTNTGELFF.

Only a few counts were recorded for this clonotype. This CDR3 reads CASSPTDRGIAEQFF. DNA for the CDR3: TGTGCCAGCAGTCCCACAGACAGGGGAATAGCTGAGCAGTTCTTC. The chain carries TRBV28 and TRBJ2-1, with TRBD1 identical over 8 bases. Trimming cost V 5 bases and J 9 bases; bases outside gene matches: 12. Germline assignment: CDR1 MDHEN and CDR2 SYDVKM. The CDR3 is 15 residues long. Variable domain in full (rest from reference TRBV28 and TRBJ2-1): DVKVTQSSRYLVKRTGEKVFLECVQDMDHENMFWYRQDPGLGLRLIYFSYDVKMKEKGDIPEGYSVSREKKERFSLILESASTNQTSMYLCASSPTDRGIAEQFFGPGTRLTVL.

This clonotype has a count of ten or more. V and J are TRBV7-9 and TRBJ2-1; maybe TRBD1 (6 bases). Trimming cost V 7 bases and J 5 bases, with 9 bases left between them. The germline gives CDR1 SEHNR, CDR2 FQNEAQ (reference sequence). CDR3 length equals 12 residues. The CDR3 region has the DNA TGTGCCAGCACCTGGGACAACAATGAGCAGTTCTTC. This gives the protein CASTWDNNEQFF.